This T cell receptor beta chain was sequenced for a study of control samples from healthy donors and cancer patients. The data were produced by immunoSEQ multiplex PCR, yet TCRdb's version contains in-frame clones alone and is incomplete. The repertoire holds 45,000 or so clones, around 87% seen once, with more than 8.5% in the top ten. V lost 1 base and J lost 3; bases outside the gene matches: 5. The CDR3 loop spans 16 amino acids. Germline assignment: CDR1 MDHEN and CDR2 SYDVKM. The chain employs TRBV28 and TRBJ1-1, with 10 bases fitting TRBD1. This receptor was taken from a woman in her sixties with lung cancer. The material sequenced was PBMCs. This chain's CDR3 is CASSLSRGQGHTEAFF. The CDR3 DNA reads TGTGCCAGCAGTTTATCCCGGGGACAGGGGCACACTGAAGCTTTCTTT.